This paragraph reports one TCR beta chain. Its antigen is currently not known. Base qualities are missing; no much larger clone stands one base away. This specimen belongs to a study of vaccination effects on CD4 cells after COVID-19 (dated by TCRdb to 2021 to 2024). At the level of the whole study: Each participant got two doses of an mRNA SARS-CoV-2 vaccine, either BNT162b2 or mRNA-1273. In both COVID-19 convalescent patients and infection-naive vaccine recipients, the study compared SARS-CoV-2 spike-specific CD4+ TCR repertoires from before mRNA vaccination with those from after it. Altogether, approximately 10 COVID-19 convalescent patients and a handful of SARS-CoV-2-naive healthy vaccine recipients made up the full study. Cultures from other donors in the study were sequenced with the Oncomine TCR Beta short-read assay on an Illumina iSeq 100.

Libraries were built with the immunoSEQ multiplex PCR assay. DNA from the cultured, isolated CD4+ T cells was subjected to TCR beta CDR3 sequencing. The source study handled its data this way. Non-productive TCR sequences were discarded, and reads were trimmed to the CDR3 region, with only CDR3s of 7 or more amino acids retained. The MANAFEST web app was used to identify antigen-specific clonotypes by comparing expansion in peptide wells with expansion in reference cultures. Positive clones required FDR<0.05 expansion versus reference and all other wells, odds ratio above 5, and frequency above 0.1% in two replicate wells. A clonotype was called cross-reactive if it was significantly expanded both in SARS-CoV-2 spike wells and in at least one common cold coronavirus spike condition. CDR3 similarity was assessed by Levenshtein distance using the stringdist R package, and unrooted trees were constructed with ape in R 3.6.1. TCRdb took over this immuneACCESS table, retaining in-frame rearrangements with V and J assigned. Such tables are incomplete; in checked studies, under half of the missing clones stem from an unresolved V gene, and the remainder is unexplained. The D gene and trimming were derived from the DNA, and the V and J assignments and clone size from that table. The sample has roughly 65,000 clones on record, 70% to 80% of them singletons. The ten top clones hold about 3% of the sample.

In the ViraFEST assay, PBMC were stimulated with viral peptide pools, and TCR sequencing was then used to find antigen-specific CD4+ T cell clonotypes based on their expansion. After approximately eleven days of culture, CD4+ T cells were isolated with the EasySep CD4+ T cell isolation kit. Negative nucleocapsid antibody results before and after vaccination confirmed that the healthy vaccine recipients had no prior SARS-CoV-2 infection. Around 2 million PBMC per well were cultured in IMDM with roughly 5% human AB serum, 10 IU/ml IL-2 and gentamicin, plus 10 ug/ml peptides. On days 3 and 7, half of the culture medium was replaced with fresh IL-2-containing medium. Unless otherwise noted, each peptide stimulation condition was cultured in triplicate wells. Using Ficoll-Paque Plus gradient centrifugation, PBMC were separated from whole blood and then either used fresh or cryopreserved at -140C. The overlapping peptide pools covered the spike proteins of SARS-CoV-2 as well as those of the common cold coronaviruses HCoV-NL63, HCoV-OC43 and HCoV-229E. The QIAamp micro DNA kit was used to extract genomic DNA from the cultured CD4+ T cells.

V is pared back by 3 bases and J by 5 bases, with 12 bases lying between the germline termini. The cysteine opens and the phenylalanine closes a CDR3 of 14 amino acids. Of the read, only the CDR3 DNA is kept; its 42 bases are in frame from base 1. Via the germline V gene, CDR1 is KGHSH and CDR2 LQKENI. General study outcomes and caveats: Marked clonal contraction was observed in both infection-induced and vaccine-induced clones at late post-vaccination timepoints, consistent with waning T cell responses. The study was limited by a small number of convalescent patients and lacked early post-infection timepoints. In healthy vaccine recipients, vaccine-induced clones were almost all SARS-CoV-2 mono-reactive, with only 1 of 255 cross-reactive with common cold coronaviruses.

The receptor was isolated from a human donor who received a COVID-19 vaccine. The chain employs TRBV18 and TRBJ2-3, and perhaps TRBD2 as D gene, on 6 matching bases. Sample: CD4+ T cells from PBMCs cultured with HCoV-NL63 spike peptides, taken before COVID-19 vaccination. Per the publication, the cell subset or site label means: HCoV-NL63 spike overlapping peptide pool stimulation. The sequence in DNA is TGTGCCAGCTCACCGGGGGGATCAGGAGATACGCAGTATTTT. It encodes CASSPGGSGDTQYF.